These 27 T cell receptor beta chains share one sample of origin, sequenced in a study of blood T cell repertoires in COVID-19. Some clones are missing from TCRdb's copy, which holds only in-frame ones; the method was immunoSEQ multiplex PCR. The table has 250,000 to 300,000 clones, about nine tenths seen once; the top ten hold 11%. The sample comprised peripheral blood. The source of these receptors is a woman in her twenties or thirties with COVID-19, enrolled during active disease.

The rearrangement links TRBV28 to TRBJ1-5; 9 positions match TRBD1. This CDR3 has 15 residues. V lost 2 bases to trimming and J lost 7 bases; unmatched junction nucleotides: 6. The germline gives CDR1 MDHEN, CDR2 SYDVKM. In DNA form, the CDR3 reads TGTGCCAGCAGTTTAGGAACAGGGGGCATACAGCCCCAGCATTTT. This sequence encodes CASSLGTGGIQPQHF. Using reference TRBV28 and TRBJ1-5 for the parts outside the CDR3, the full variable domain is DVKVTQSSRYLVKRTGEKVFLECVQDMDHENMFWYRQDPGLGLRLIYFSYDVKMKEKGDIPEGYSVSREKKERFSLILESASTNQTSMYLCASSLGTGGIQPQHFGDGTRLSIL.

The gene calls are TRBV25-1 and TRBJ2-1, with a weak D call TRBD1 (6 bases). Trimming pared 6 bases from V and 0 bases from J, leaving 12 bases between. The CDR3 extends over 15 amino acids. The germline CDR1 and CDR2 sequences are MGHDK and SYGVNS. The CDR3 spells CASSRTVISYNEQFF. The CDR3 DNA follows: TGTGCCAGCAGCCGGACAGTCATCTCCTACAATGAGCAGTTCTTC.

In its sample, this clone was seen a few times. This chain links TRBV6-1 with TRBJ1-1; TRBD1 matches at 7 bases. The V and J ends lost 2 bases and 5 bases, in that order; junction bases with no gene match: 5. This CDR3 has 14 amino acids. CDR1 is MNHNS, CDR2 SASEGT, per germline. DNA for the CDR3: TGTGCCAGCAGTGAACAGGGGGATGTGACTGAAGCTTTCTTT. Amino acid sequence: CASSEQGDVTEAFF.

V gene TRBV7-9 combines with J gene TRBJ1-2; D is undetermined. Germline CDR1 is SEHNR and CDR2 is FQNEAQ (reference sequence). With 4 bases removed from V and 4 bases from J, the gap between germline ends came to 16 bases. This CDR3 contains 15 residues. The CDR3 bases are TGTGCCAGCAGCTCCTCGGCGGTAGAGGGCTATGGCTACACCTTC. Protein sequence: CASSSSAVEGYGYTF.

The chain is built from TRBV5-1 and TRBJ2-1; 14 bases agree with TRBD2. Trimming removed 4 bases from V and 1 base from J; junction bases left unmatched: 10. The CDR3 is made up of 19 amino acids. CDR1 and CDR2 from the germline V gene are SGHRS and YFSETQ. CDR3 in amino acids: CASSAPGTSGSGSYNEQFF. DNA for the CDR3: TGCGCCAGCAGCGCCCCCGGGACTAGCGGGAGTGGGTCCTACAATGAGCAGTTCTTC. Looking up the rest from reference TRBV5-1 and TRBJ2-1 gives the full variable domain: KAGVTQTPRYLIKTRGQQVTLSCSPISGHRSVSWYQQTPGQGLQFLFEYFSETQRNKGNFPGRFSGRQFSNSRSEMNVSTLELGDSALYLCASSAPGTSGSGSYNEQFFGPGTRLTVL.

The chain has TRBV27 and TRBJ2-7; no reliable D call. The CDR3 covers 11 residues. CDR1 is MNHEY and CDR2 is SMNVEV in the germline V gene (reference sequence). Deletions cut 4 bases from V and 3 bases from J, with 4 bases between. CDR3 in DNA: TGTGCCAGCAGTTCTGTCTACGAGCAGTACTTC. Amino acid sequence: CASSSVYEQYF.

The chain joins TRBV19 to TRBJ1-4; tentatively, D is TRBD1 (5 bases). V was clipped by 4 bases and J by 8 bases, with 14 bases between them. CDR3 length: 14 amino acids. Germline V gene lookup returns CDR1 LNHDA and CDR2 SQIVND (reference sequence). For the CDR3, the DNA is TGTGCCAGTAGTAACTCGGACATTCCCGAAAAACTGTTTTTT. It specifies CASSNSDIPEKLFF.

The DNA of the CDR3 is TGTGCCAGCAGTTTTGAGGGGGACTCTGGAAACACCATATATTTT. Protein: CASSFEGDSGNTIYF. This chain joins TRBV28 and TRBJ1-3, with D maybe TRBD1 (6 bases). CDR3 size: 15 residues. Trimming took 3 bases from V and 0 from J, leaving 9 bases between them. Germline V gene sequence: CDR1 MDHEN, CDR2 SYDVKM.

This sequence joins TRBV10-3 and TRBJ1-2; 7 positions agree with TRBD1. Germline-derived CDR1 and CDR2 are ENHRY and SYGVKD. V was clipped by 4 bases and J by 3 bases; unmatched bases: 5. The CDR3 is 14 residues long. The CDR3 nucleotides are TGTGCCATCAGTGCCGGTAGGGGGCACTATGGCTACACCTTC. Its translation: CAISAGRGHYGYTF.

V gene TRBV11-1 combines with J gene TRBJ2-3; 8 nucleotides agree with TRBD1. V was clipped by 3 bases and J by 4 bases; unmatched bases: 9. This CDR3 region has 16 residues. Germline CDR1 SGHAT, CDR2 FQDESV (reference sequence). Here the CDR3 reads CASSFWTGRGADTQYF. For the CDR3, the DNA is TGTGCCAGCAGCTTCTGGACAGGGCGAGGGGCAGATACGCAGTATTTT.

This chain joins TRBV7-9 and TRBJ1-1; a possible D gene is TRBD1 (6 bases). This CDR3 spans 13 amino acids. V lost 1 base and J 4 bases, leaving 7 bases between the germline ends. Germline CDR1 reads SEHNR; CDR2 reads FQNEAQ (reference sequence). Here the CDR3 DNA reads TGTGCCAGCAGCTTAGGGACAGCCACTGAAGCTTTCTTT. This codes for CASSLGTATEAFF.

This chain links TRBV4-3 with TRBJ2-2; 8 bases are a match to TRBD2. The CDR3 totals 16 residues. J was trimmed by 2 bases and V by 2 bases; bases with no gene match: 4. CDR1 is LGHNA and CDR2 is YSLEER in the germline V gene. CDR3 in amino acids: CASSQRLAINTGELFF. The DNA for the CDR3 is TGCGCCAGCAGCCAACGACTAGCGATCAACACCGGGGAGCTGTTTTTT.

The V and J genes are TRBV19 and TRBJ2-7; 8 positions match TRBD2. J was trimmed by 7 bases and V by 5 bases; bases with no gene match: 10. The CDR3 has 14 residues. The germline gives CDR1 LNHDA, CDR2 SQIVND (reference sequence). CDR3 sequence reads: CASSPIAGPGEQYF. The CDR3 bases are TGTGCCAGTAGTCCAATAGCGGGACCGGGGGAGCAGTACTTC.

The rearrangement joins TRBV5-5 to TRBJ2-7; tentative D call: TRBD2 (6 bases). Per germline, CDR1 SGHKS and CDR2 YYEKEE (reference sequence). The CDR3 spans 16 residues. Deletions cut 1 base from V and 0 bases from J, with 14 bases between. The CDR3 region has the DNA TGTGCCAGCAGCTTGTTTCTCCGCGGGGCCTCCTACGAGCAGTACTTC. Translating it yields CASSLFLRGASYEQYF.

On this clone: The same CDR3 also results from other DNA sequences found in this sample. The chain combines TRBV6-2 or TRBV6-3 with TRBJ2-7; D not certain. Trimming shortened V by 2 bases and J by 2 bases, and 10 bases separated the two germline ends. The V gene's germline CDR1 is MNHEY and CDR2 SVGEGT. CDR3 length: 14 residues. The CDR3 reads CASSYVGGTYEQYF. The CDR3 coding sequence is TGTGCCAGCAGTTACGTTGGCGGAACCTACGAGCAGTACTTC.

The chain employs TRBV18 and TRBJ2-5, with 9 bases lining up with TRBD1. Germline V gene data show CDR1 as KGHSH and CDR2 as LQKENI. This CDR3 has 14 amino acids. J was trimmed by 4 bases and V by 4 bases; bases with no gene match: 4. The CDR3 reads CASSRDRVGETQYF. The CDR3 region has the DNA TGTGCCAGCTCACGGGACAGGGTTGGAGAGACCCAGTACTTC.

The rearrangement uses TRBV14 and TRBJ2-5; the match to TRBD1 covers 10 bases. J was trimmed by 5 bases and V by 4 bases; bases with no gene match: 7. Germline V gene sequence: CDR1 SGHDN, CDR2 FVKESK. There are 15 residues in the CDR3. The CDR3 is CASSRGGQGYETQYF. The CDR3 DNA reads TGTGCCAGCAGCCGAGGGGGACAGGGGTATGAGACCCAGTACTTC.

This clone was seen a few times. V and J are TRBV5-1 and TRBJ2-5; D unresolved. The ends were cut back, 2 bases at V and 2 bases at J, with 7 bases in the middle. Germline V lookup: CDR1 SGHRS, CDR2 YFSETQ. The CDR3 consists of 13 residues. CDR3 DNA sequence: TGCGCCAGCAGCTTCGACGGGCAAGAGACCCAGTACTTC. Amino acid sequence: CASSFDGQETQYF.

This chain links TRBV10-3 with TRBJ1-4; 8 nucleotides align to TRBD1. Germline V gene sequence: CDR1 ENHRY, CDR2 SYGVKD. The CDR3 has 14 amino acids. Losses at the gene ends were 8 bases for V and 8 bases for J; bases not matched to a gene: 10. The CDR3 sequence is CAIGRGQAGEKLFF. The CDR3, as DNA: TGTGCCATCGGAAGGGGACAGGCGGGGGAAAAACTGTTTTTT.

The rearrangement uses TRBV6-5 and TRBJ1-2, with 9 bases matching TRBD1. Germline trimming cut 5 bases from V and 7 bases from J; bases unmatched to any gene: 11. The CDR3 runs to 15 residues. Germline CDR1 and CDR2: MNHEY and SVGAGI. CDR3: CASSPWDRVSSGYTF. Written as DNA, the CDR3 is TGTGCCAGCAGTCCGTGGGACAGGGTGTCTTCTGGCTACACCTTC.

The V call is TRBV15, the J call TRBJ1-1; 7 nucleotides line up with TRBD1. The CDR3 is made up of 14 amino acids. Germline-derived CDR1 and CDR2 are LNHNV and YYDKDF (reference sequence). J gave up 6 bases and V 1 base, and 5 bases lay outside the gene matches. The CDR3 here is CATSRVGDSPEAFF. In DNA form, the CDR3 reads TGTGCCACCAGCAGAGTAGGGGACAGCCCTGAAGCTTTCTTT.

The chain uses TRBV29-1 and TRBJ2-3; 10 nucleotides line up with TRBD1. V dropped 5 bases and J dropped 2; count of bases not matched to a gene: 7. In germline, CDR1 is SQVTM, CDR2 ANQGSEA. The CDR3 consists of 15 residues. The CDR3 sequence: CSVYGGQGVTDTQYF. The CDR3, as DNA: TGCAGCGTTTATGGCGGACAGGGGGTCACAGATACGCAGTATTTT.

This clone was detected only once. The chain recombines TRBV28 with TRBJ2-5, with 10 bases matching TRBD1. The junction had 12 bases not matched to a gene; V was cut back by 6 bases and J by 5 bases. The CDR3 length is 16 residues. The germline V gene has CDR1 MDHEN and CDR2 SYDVKM. Here the CDR3 reads CASRTTGTGVWETQYF. The CDR3 nucleotides read TGTGCCAGCAGGACCACCGGGACAGGGGTCTGGGAGACCCAGTACTTC.

The chain recombines TRBV5-1 with TRBJ2-5; 7 bases match TRBD2. The CDR3 covers 15 residues. Germline lookup yields CDR1 SGHRS and CDR2 YFSETQ. V gave up 4 bases and J gave up 1 base; unmatched junction bases: 7. CDR3 loop: CASSPGDYLQETQYF. The CDR3 DNA follows: TGCGCCAGCAGCCCGGGGGACTACCTCCAAGAGACCCAGTACTTC.

This clone was counted a few times. The junction departs from the called germline gene at one end, perhaps through a read error. This chain joins TRBV29-1 and TRBJ1-1, with 7 bases aligning to TRBD1. This CDR3 comprises 13 residues. Germline-derived CDR1 and CDR2 are SQVTM and ANQGSEA. The CDR3 nucleotides read TGCAGCGTCGAAGGGGGGGACAGACTTGAAGCTTTCTTT. Translated: CSVEGGDRLEAFF.

The rearrangement uses TRBV12-3 or TRBV12-4 and TRBJ1-2, with D perhaps matching TRBD1 (5 bases). The CDR3 loop spans 13 amino acids. Trimming pared 2 bases from V and 6 bases from J, leaving 10 bases between. CDR3 sequence: CASSLFGGDGYTF. The CDR3, as DNA: TGTGCCAGCAGTTTATTCGGAGGGGATGGCTACACCTTC.

This sequence joins TRBV18 and TRBJ2-2; the D gene is possibly TRBD1 (6 bases). Trimming cost V 4 bases and J 0 bases, with 12 bases left between them. This CDR3 spans 16 amino acids. The germline CDR1 and CDR2 sequences are KGHSH and LQKENI. The CDR3 region is CASSLRGTSNTGELFF. The CDR3 DNA sequence: TGTGCCAGCTCACTTCGTGGGACATCGAACACCGGGGAGCTGTTTTTT.